The clone carrying this T cell receptor beta chain occurred once. Its specificity is unknown. Resections that were taken during corrective heart surgery supplied the thymus tissue. Infants served as donors; they were healthy and Finnish and were having corrective surgery for congenital heart defects. This sample was included in a study of human thymus T cells. Study-level findings and limits: Related research described thymic repertoires that were highly overlapping among unrelated individuals. Repertoires from thymus and blood appeared to show biased V and J gene usage.

The method was immunoSEQ multiplex PCR; TCRdb's version includes in-frame clones alone and lacks a portion of them. The top ten hold 0.03% to 0.035% of the sample, which has tens of thousands of clones, 90% to 95% seen once. The TCR sequence derives from a girl less than two years old with a congenital heart defect but otherwise immunologically healthy. The sample comprised thymus tissue.

The CDR3 region is CASTDSQNPLNTEAFF. As DNA, the CDR3 is TGTGCCAGTACGGACAGCCAAAATCCCCTGAACACTGAAGCTTTCTTT. V is TRBV19 and J is TRBJ1-1; possibly TRBD1 for D (6 bases). Per the germline V gene, CDR1 is LNHDA and CDR2 is SQIVND (reference sequence). CDR3 size: 16 residues. The ends were cut back, 7 bases at V and 0 bases at J, with 18 bases in the middle.